This is a list of T cell receptor beta chains from one sample in a study of blood T cell repertoires in COVID-19. Assay used: immunoSEQ multiplex PCR; TCRdb lists only in-frame clones, some missing. The profile shows over 100,000 clones, about 80% of them singletons. The source material was peripheral blood. Every receptor here comes from a woman older than 75 with active or convalescent COVID-19. Each CDR3 is given with its conserved first and last residue. Fields, in order: clone size, V gene, CDR3 protein. The size field is filled for only some rows; it gives once, few, many or a size class.

NA	TRBV7-8	CASSVMSGVSYEQYF
NA	TRBV6-2/TRBV6-3	CASSDDHSSYTEAFF
NA	TRBV2	CASSNTGGPPEAFF
NA	TRBV10-3	CAISESGQGQPQHF
NA	TRBV5-4	CASSPTGALKDYTF
NA	TRBV9	CASSAGQGARGTEAFF
NA	TRBV6-5	CASRLTGSQPQHF
NA	TRBV28	CASSSRADTQYF
NA	TRBV28	CASSLRRGLPGRRYGYTF
NA	TRBV28	CASHLPQGVNQPQHF
NA	TRBV7-9	CASSLEQASYGYTF
NA	TRBV3-1/TRBV3-2	CASSSRTRVDEQFF
NA	TRBV5-4	CASSPDWAYEQYF
few	TRBV24-1	CATSDRTGVSIVNEQFF
NA	TRBV24-1	CATSPGYNEQFF
NA	TRBV9	CASSVVRDRPSYEQYF
NA	TRBV11-2	CASNPRGTSGYNEQFF
NA	TRBV4-3	CASSRETGNSLPIYF